These 30 T cell receptor beta chains share one sample of origin, sequenced in a study of cytomegalovirus exposure and HLA in healthy donors. Here immunoSEQ multiplex PCR was the method, and the copy in TCRdb shows in-frame clones only, minus some. This sample has some 170,000 clones, with about nine tenths found just once. The sample was PBMCs. These TCRs come from a man aged 18-30 years in good health and CMV-seropositive.

The rearrangement uses TRBV9 and TRBJ2-7, with D perhaps TRBD2 (6 bases). CDR3 length: 15 residues. Trimming removed 1 base from V and 6 bases from J, with 17 bases in between. CDR1 and CDR2 (germline): SGDLS, YYNGEE. This chain's CDR3 is CASSVIGEPGSEQYF. The CDR3 region has the DNA TGTGCCAGCAGCGTAATCGGAGAACCCGGGAGCGAGCAGTACTTC. Looking up the rest from reference TRBV9 and TRBJ2-7 gives the full variable domain: DSGVTQTPKHLITATGQRVTLRCSPRSGDLSVYWYQQSLDQGLQFLIQYYNGEERAKGNILERFSAQQFPDLHSELNLSSLELGDSALYFCASSVIGEPGSEQYFGPGTRLTVT.

The rearrangement uses TRBV9 and TRBJ2-7, with 7 bases fitting TRBD1. The CDR3 has 13 amino acids. V gave up 4 bases and J gave up 4 bases; unmatched junction bases: 5. Germline V lookup: CDR1 SGDLS, CDR2 YYNGEE. Here the CDR3 reads CASSPKDRYEQYF. The CDR3 bases are TGTGCCAGCAGCCCCAAGGACAGGTACGAGCAGTACTTC. The whole variable domain, remainder taken from reference TRBV9 and TRBJ2-7, is DSGVTQTPKHLITATGQRVTLRCSPRSGDLSVYWYQQSLDQGLQFLIQYYNGEERAKGNILERFSAQQFPDLHSELNLSSLELGDSALYFCASSPKDRYEQYFGPGTRLTVT.

This chain links TRBV28 with TRBJ2-1; 8 bases match TRBD2. CDR3 length: 14 residues. V dropped 4 bases and J dropped 6; count of bases not matched to a gene: 5. Germline V CDR1 and CDR2: MDHEN, SYDVKM. For the CDR3, the DNA is TGTGCCAGCAGTTGGAGGACTAGCACCAATGAGCAGTTCTTC. Protein: CASSWRTSTNEQFF.

The chain combines TRBV27 with TRBJ2-2, with a weak D call TRBD1 (7 bases). V gave up 10 bases and J gave up 4 bases, with 13 bases separating them. This CDR3 has 13 amino acids. Germline V lookup: CDR1 MNHEY, CDR2 SMNVEV (reference sequence). The CDR3 loop reads CATSQGGTGELFF. CDR3 nucleotide sequence: TGTGCCACCTCCCAGGGGGGCACCGGGGAGCTGTTTTTT.

The J gene is TRBJ2-7, the V gene TRBV5-8; D is uncertain. The length of the CDR3 is 14 residues. Germline V gene data show CDR1 as SGHTS and CDR2 as YDEGEE. The V end lost 2 bases, the J end lost 0 bases, and 9 bases lay between the germline ends. In DNA, the CDR3 is TGTGCCAGCAGCTTCTCATCGGGCTCCTACGAGCAGTACTTC. It codes for CASSFSSGSYEQYF.

The rearrangement joins TRBV4-3 to TRBJ1-1; D is perhaps TRBD1 (5 bases). The V end was cut by 2 bases, the J end by 4 bases, with 11 bases between. The CDR3 runs 14 residues. Germline-derived CDR1 and CDR2 are LGHNA and YSLEER. The CDR3 coding sequence is TGCGCCAGCAGCCAATGGTCGGGGGGCACTGAAGCTTTCTTT. It yields the protein CASSQWSGGTEAFF.

The chain recombines TRBV11-2 with TRBJ1-1, with TRBD1 identical over 8 bases. Germline CDR1 SGHAT, CDR2 FQNNGV. This CDR3 spans 13 amino acids. Losses at the gene ends were 6 bases for V and 8 bases for J; bases not matched to a gene: 8. Here the CDR3 reads CASSPVGDREAFF. CDR3 in DNA: TGTGCCAGCAGTCCAGTGGGGGACAGGGAAGCTTTCTTT.

The chain carries TRBV7-2 and TRBJ1-6; 11 positions agree with TRBD1. Looked up from germline, CDR1 is SGHTA and CDR2 is FQGNSA. V lost 5 bases and J lost 10; bases outside the gene matches: 4. This CDR3 has 14 amino acids. Written as DNA, the CDR3 is TGTGCCAGCAGCCAGGGACAGGGGGGATCACCCCTCCACTTT. Encoded protein: CASSQGQGGSPLHF.

This clone has a single count. The V call is TRBV6-6, the J call TRBJ2-7; tentative D call: TRBD1 (6 bases). The CDR3 totals 14 residues. V lost 2 bases and J lost 2, with 10 bases in between. Germline lookup yields CDR1 MNHNY and CDR2 SVGAGI (reference sequence). DNA for the CDR3: TGTGCCAGCAGTTACGACAGGACCCCCTACGAGCAGTACTTC. Protein sequence: CASSYDRTPYEQYF.

The chain carries TRBV6-6 and TRBJ2-7, with 8 bases fitting TRBD1. After removal of 8 bases from V and 2 bases from J, the junction contained 11 bases not matched to a gene. The CDR3 covers 15 residues. Looked up from germline, CDR1 is MNHNY and CDR2 is SVGAGI (reference sequence). The CDR3 DNA sequence: TGTGCCAGCCAAATCCCGGGACAGGATCCCTACGAGCAGTACTTC. It specifies CASQIPGQDPYEQYF.

Remarks on this clone: One junction end does not reproduce the germline sequence, and a read error may be involved. The V and J genes are TRBV7-7 and TRBJ2-2; weak D call: TRBD2 (6 bases). Germline V lookup: CDR1 SSHAT, CDR2 FNYEAQ (reference sequence). The CDR3 runs 14 residues. This CDR3 reads CASSFQGGTGELFF. In DNA form, the CDR3 reads TGTGCTAGCAGCTTTCAGGGAGGTACCGGGGAGCTGTTTTTT.

This clone was seen a few times. The V call is TRBV7-9, the J call TRBJ1-6; 8 bases line up with TRBD1. The germline V gene encodes CDR1 SEHNR and CDR2 FQNEAQ (reference sequence). V lost 5 bases and J lost 8; bases outside the gene matches: 11. The CDR3 is 16 residues long. The CDR3 is CASSPSAQGGYSPLHF. The CDR3 nucleotides read TGTGCCAGCAGCCCTAGTGCACAGGGGGGGTATTCACCCCTCCACTTT.

The chain recombines TRBV6-5 with TRBJ1-3, with 7 nucleotides matching TRBD1. In germline, CDR1 is MNHEY, CDR2 SVGAGI. With V trimmed by 8 bases and J by 4 bases, 5 bases remained unmatched. The CDR3 contains 13 residues. CDR3 sequence (DNA): TGTGCCAGCTGCGAGGGGGCCGGAAACACCATATATTTT. Amino acid sequence: CASCEGAGNTIYF.

The chain is built from TRBV5-1 and TRBJ2-3, with D unclear. The germline CDR1 and CDR2 sequences are SGHRS and YFSETQ. The V end lost 2 bases, the J end lost 5 bases, and 12 bases lay between the germline ends. This CDR3 is 14 amino acids long. The CDR3, as DNA: TGCGCCAGCAGCTTCAGTAACCTAGGAGATACGCAGTATTTT. Translation: CASSFSNLGDTQYF.

As regards this clone: One junction end does not reproduce the germline sequence, and a read error may be involved. The chain combines TRBV4-3 with TRBJ2-7; 9 bases are a match to TRBD2. Germline values: CDR1 LGHNA, CDR2 YSLEER. The CDR3 covers 13 residues. CDR3 region: CASSQDMAGGPSF. The CDR3 nucleotides are TGCGCCAGCAGCCAAGATATGGCGGGAGGGCCATCCTTC.

The rearrangement links TRBV6-5 to TRBJ1-1; D unresolved. V gave up 7 bases and J gave up 11 bases, with 20 bases separating them. CDR1 is MNHEY, CDR2 SVGAGI, per germline. There are 13 residues in the CDR3. The CDR3 region has the DNA TGTGCCAGCACCTCCGTGGCAGGTCGGGAGGCTTTCTTT. Translation: CASTSVAGREAFF.

This clone has only one observation. The rearrangement joins TRBV7-8 to TRBJ2-5; D gene unclear. Germline-derived CDR1 and CDR2 are SGHVS and FQNEAQ. The germline V and J ends were trimmed by 1 base and 5 bases, with 8 bases remaining between them. The CDR3 runs 13 residues. The CDR3 is CASSLDSKETQYF. The CDR3 DNA reads TGTGCCAGCAGCTTAGACAGCAAGGAGACCCAGTACTTC.

The V and J genes are TRBV6-5 and TRBJ1-4; 8 bases fit TRBD1. Germline V lookup: CDR1 MNHEY, CDR2 SVGAGI. Trimming took 5 bases from V and 6 from J; bases not matched to a gene: 2. The CDR3 contains 13 residues. The CDR3: CASSQGQDEKLFF. Here the CDR3 DNA reads TGTGCCAGCAGTCAGGGACAGGATGAAAAACTGTTTTTT.

The V and J genes are TRBV28 and TRBJ2-7; 11 bases match TRBD2. This CDR3 region has 13 residues. CDR1 is MDHEN, CDR2 SYDVKM, per germline. J was trimmed by 2 bases and V by 6 bases; bases with no gene match: 0. The CDR3 coding sequence is TGTGCCAGCAGACTAGCGGGAGCCTACGAGCAGTACTTC. It translates to CASRLAGAYEQYF.

In this sample, this clone turned up a few times. The chain is built from TRBV6-5 and TRBJ1-6; tentative D call: TRBD1 (6 bases). This CDR3 comprises 13 residues. The germline V gene has CDR1 MNHEY and CDR2 SVGAGI. The V gene lost 6 bases and the J gene lost 8 bases, with 11 bases spanning the gap. CDR3 residues: CASRQDSDSPLHF. The CDR3 coding sequence is TGTGCCAGCAGGCAGGACAGTGATTCACCCCTCCACTTT.

The V call is TRBV9, the J call TRBJ2-3; D may be TRBD2 (6 bases). V lost 0 bases and J 6 bases, leaving 20 bases between the germline ends. The CDR3 is made up of 17 amino acids. The germline V gene has CDR1 SGDLS and CDR2 YYNGEE. The CDR3 DNA follows: TGTGCCAGCAGCGTAGGCCGGGAAGGAGGGTTTAGGGATACGCAGTATTTT. Protein sequence: CASSVGREGGFRDTQYF.

The table lists this clone with a few counts. The gene calls are TRBV7-9 and TRBJ1-2, with D hard to call. Trimming pared 1 base from V and 7 bases from J, leaving 7 bases between. The CDR3 loop spans 12 amino acids. CDR1 SEHNR and CDR2 FQNEAQ come from the germline V gene (reference sequence). The CDR3 sequence is CASSLEPSGYTF. DNA for the CDR3: TGTGCCAGCAGCTTAGAACCGAGTGGCTACACCTTC.

The V gene is TRBV7-9, the J gene TRBJ2-5, with TRBD2 identical over 14 bases. Germline trimming cut 3 bases from V and 2 bases from J; bases unmatched to any gene: 11. The CDR3 totals 19 residues. CDR1 SEHNR and CDR2 FQNEAQ come from the germline V gene (reference sequence). In DNA, the CDR3 is TGTGCCAGCAGCTTTCCACCCGGGACTAGCGGGGGAGGACAAGAGACCCAGTACTTC. Translated: CASSFPPGTSGGGQETQYF.

This chain links TRBV2 with TRBJ2-7; the D gene is possibly TRBD2 (7 bases). Germline V gene data show CDR1 as SNHLY and CDR2 as FYNNEI. Trimming removed 2 bases from V and 4 bases from J, with 12 bases in between. The length of the CDR3 is 14 residues. The CDR3 sequence: CASSESGGLYEQYF. CDR3 coding DNA: TGTGCCAGCAGTGAATCGGGGGGCCTATACGAGCAGTACTTC.

The chain recombines TRBV4-3 with TRBJ2-5; 8 positions match TRBD1. J lost 2 bases, V lost 0 bases, and 5 bases had no gene match. The CDR3 has 16 residues. The germline V gene has CDR1 LGHNA and CDR2 YSLEER. CDR3 residues: CASSQEIGTGQETQYF. The CDR3 bases are TGCGCCAGCAGCCAAGAAATCGGGACAGGACAAGAGACCCAGTACTTC.

This clone is a singleton in its sample. The chain uses TRBV18 and TRBJ2-7; 8 positions match TRBD2. Germline V CDR1 and CDR2: KGHSH, LQKENI. V gave up 1 base and J gave up 3 bases; unmatched junction bases: 5. The CDR3 length is 15 residues. CDR3: CASSPQSSGFYEQYF. The CDR3 bases are TGTGCCAGCTCACCACAGTCTAGCGGGTTCTACGAGCAGTACTTC.

This sequence joins TRBV30 and TRBJ2-1, with D unclear. Germline loops: CDR1 GTSNPN, CDR2 SVGIG (reference sequence). Trimming pared 0 bases from V and 8 bases from J, leaving 11 bases between. This CDR3 spans 13 amino acids. The CDR3 sequence is CAWSVNFRYEQFF. CDR3 DNA: TGTGCCTGGAGTGTAAATTTCCGTTATGAGCAGTTCTTC.

The chain is built from TRBV25-1 and TRBJ1-1, with 9 bases identical to TRBD1. Germline CDR1 MGHDK, CDR2 SYGVNS. Trimming took 4 bases from V and 4 from J; bases not matched to a gene: 10. The CDR3 has 16 amino acids. The chain's CDR3 is CASSAGTGIRSTEAFF. The CDR3 DNA follows: TGTGCCAGCAGTGCGGGGACAGGGATTAGGTCCACTGAAGCTTTCTTT.

The V gene is TRBV28, the J gene TRBJ2-7, with TRBD1 as a possible D gene (7 bases). Germline values: CDR1 MDHEN, CDR2 SYDVKM. V dropped 10 bases and J dropped 2 bases, with 18 bases sitting between them. The CDR3 contains 14 residues. CDR3 sequence (DNA): TGTGCCACTGCGGGACAGCCTAACCCCTACGAGCAGTACTTC. Translating gives CATAGQPNPYEQYF.

V and J are TRBV6-4 and TRBJ2-7; 8 bases match TRBD2. V dropped 0 bases and J dropped 3; count of bases not matched to a gene: 4. From germline, CDR1 is MRHNA and CDR2 SNTAGT. This CDR3 region has 15 residues. CDR3: CASSDSTGGLYEQYF. DNA of the CDR3: TGTGCCAGCAGTGACTCGACGGGAGGGCTCTACGAGCAGTACTTC.